This note documents a single T cell receptor beta chain sequence. What it recognizes is unknown. Sequencing was performed with immunoSEQ multiplex PCR; in TCRdb, only in-frame clones are kept and a portion is missing. The sample contains some 110,000 clones, roughly 87% of which appear only once. The data are from a study of T cell responses to AZD1222 COVID-19 vaccine. Overall study findings and caveats: There were mostly white British donors and more females than males, and clonal diversity was possibly underestimated. Reportedly, nearly half the spike-specific TCRs target unmutated variant regions. The span of vaccine-associated CD4 TCRs extended across spike, with dominance at 160-218 and 743-854. Just a handful of AZD1222 recipients were seropositive at baseline.

The CDR3 totals 14 residues. V was trimmed by 0 bases and J by 4 bases, leaving 9 bases between them. The germline CDR1 and CDR2 sequences are MNHEY and SVGAGI. The TCR originated in an adult in good health. This specimen was peripheral blood, taken on day 0 of AZD1222 vaccination. The chain has TRBV6-5 and TRBJ2-5, with D perhaps assigned TRBD1 or TRBD2 (6 bases each). The CDR3 reads CASSYSGGGETQYF. CDR3 sequence (DNA): TGTGCCAGCAGTTACTCCGGGGGCGGAGAGACCCAGTACTTC.